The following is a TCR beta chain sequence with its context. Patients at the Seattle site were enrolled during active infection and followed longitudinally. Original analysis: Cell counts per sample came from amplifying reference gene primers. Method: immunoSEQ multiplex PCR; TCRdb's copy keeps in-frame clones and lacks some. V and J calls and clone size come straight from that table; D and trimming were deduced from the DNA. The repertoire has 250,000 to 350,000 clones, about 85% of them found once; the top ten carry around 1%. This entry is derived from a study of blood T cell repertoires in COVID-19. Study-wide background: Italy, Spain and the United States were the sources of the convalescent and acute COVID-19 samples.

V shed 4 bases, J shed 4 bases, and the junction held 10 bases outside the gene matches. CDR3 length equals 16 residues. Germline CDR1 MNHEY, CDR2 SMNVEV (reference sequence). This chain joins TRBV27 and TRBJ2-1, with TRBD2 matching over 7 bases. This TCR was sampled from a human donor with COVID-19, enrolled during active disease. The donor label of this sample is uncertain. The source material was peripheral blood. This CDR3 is CASSSYLAGEYNEQFF. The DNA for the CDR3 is TGTGCCAGCAGTTCCTATCTCGCGGGAGAATACAATGAGCAGTTCTTC.